These 27 T cell receptor beta chains came from one sample sequenced in a study of Ad26.COV2.S vaccination and SARS-CoV-2 variants. Treatment meaning: around 19 received Ad26.COV2.S at low or high dose, single or two shots; roughly 5 received placebo; per-sample allocation not given. Sampling happened 63 days after the first vaccine or placebo injection. This table comes from immunoSEQ multiplex PCR, and its TCRdb copy is limited to in-frame clones, with some not included. The sample has hundreds of thousands of clones; 80% to 90% are singletons. The sequences come from peripheral blood, collected in a trial of Ad26.COV2.S vaccine versus placebo. Receptors originate from a person between 18 and 65 years old who received the Ad26.COV2.S COVID-19 vaccine or a placebo.

The rearrangement links TRBV18 to TRBJ1-3, with a possible D match to TRBD1 (5 bases). Trimming removed 1 base from V and 3 bases from J, with 16 bases in between. The CDR3 is 17 residues long. The germline V gene has CDR1 KGHSH and CDR2 LQKENI. The CDR3 region has the DNA TGTGCCAGCTCACCACTTCAGGGAGGATCTAGTGGAAACACCATATATTTT. Residues: CASSPLQGGSSGNTIYF.

The rearrangement links TRBV7-9 to TRBJ2-2; D ambiguous. The CDR3 length is 15 residues. V lost 6 bases and J 1 base, leaving 12 bases between the germline ends. Germline-derived CDR1 and CDR2 are SEHNR and FQNEAQ (reference sequence). CDR3 sequence: CASRQNVGNTGELFF. Here the CDR3 DNA reads TGTGCCAGCAGGCAAAACGTGGGGAACACCGGGGAGCTGTTTTTT.

The chain joins TRBV15 to TRBJ2-1, with TRBD2 identical over 9 bases. Trimming cost V 0 bases and J 6 bases; bases outside gene matches: 6. Germline V gives CDR1 LNHNV, CDR2 YYDKDF (reference sequence). CDR3 size: 16 residues. The CDR3 is CATSRDRGGALNEQFF. CDR3 bases: TGTGCCACCAGCAGAGATCGCGGGGGGGCCCTCAATGAGCAGTTCTTC.

The V call is TRBV29-1, the J call TRBJ1-2, with TRBD1 as a possible D gene (5 bases). The germline gives CDR1 SQVTM, CDR2 ANQGSEA. This CDR3 contains 13 residues. V lost 6 bases to trimming and J lost 7 bases, with 18 bases between them. DNA for the CDR3: TGCAGCGTCCAACCTGGGACCAGTGGTGGCTACACCTTC. Translation gives CSVQPGTSGGYTF.

The genes are TRBV18 and TRBJ2-2; TRBD2 matches at 7 bases. Unmatched junction bases numbered 5, after V lost 1 base and J lost 3 bases. The CDR3 sequence is 16 residues long. Looked up from germline, CDR1 is KGHSH and CDR2 is LQKENI. The CDR3, as DNA: TGTGCCAGCTCACCACTGTTTGCGGGGGACACCGGGGAGCTGTTTTTT. Translation gives CASSPLFAGDTGELFF.

CDR3 nucleotides: TGCAGCGTTGTTGGGACGACAGCAACTAATGAAAAACTGTTTTTT. This codes for CSVVGTTATNEKLFF. The chain carries TRBV29-1 and TRBJ1-4; possibly TRBD1 for D (5 bases). Germline V gene lookup returns CDR1 SQVTM and CDR2 ANQGSEA. This CDR3 comprises 15 residues. Deletions cut 4 bases from V and 0 bases from J, with 12 bases between.

Written as DNA, the CDR3 is TGTGCCAGCAGCCAAGGACTAGCGGGAGTGTTAGATACGCAGTATTTT. Protein sequence: CASSQGLAGVLDTQYF. This chain links TRBV3-1 (or the pseudogene TRBV3-2) with TRBJ2-3; 12 nucleotides match TRBD2. CDR1 LGHDT and CDR2 YNNKEL come from the germline V gene (reference sequence). V lost 1 base, J lost 5 bases, and 4 bases stayed unmatched. The CDR3 covers 16 residues.

This chain uses TRBV30 with TRBJ2-7; 7 bases align to TRBD1. The length of the CDR3 is 13 residues. Trimming removed 2 bases from V and 2 bases from J; junction bases left unmatched: 3. Germline CDR1 GTSNPN, CDR2 SVGIG (reference sequence). CDR3 nucleotides: TGTGCCTGGAGTAGGGGGCAAACCTACGAGCAGTACTTC. Its translation: CAWSRGQTYEQYF.

The chain couples TRBV7-6 to TRBJ1-1; D call uncertain. The V end was cut by 2 bases, the J end by 3 bases, with 10 bases between. The CDR3 spans 14 residues. Germline CDR1 SGHVS, CDR2 FNYEAQ. The CDR3 region is CASSLLTSDTEAFF. CDR3 DNA: TGTGCCAGCAGCTTACTGACCTCGGACACTGAAGCTTTCTTT. Full variable domain (rest looked up from reference TRBV7-6 and TRBJ1-1): GAGVSQSPRYKVTKRGQDVALRCDPISGHVSLYWYRQALGQGPEFLTYFNYEAQQDKSGLPNDRFSAERPEGSISTLTIQRTEQRDSAMYRCASSLLTSDTEAFFGQGTRLTVV.

This rearrangement joins TRBV7-2 to TRBJ2-7, with a weak D call TRBD1 (5 bases). CDR1 is SGHTA and CDR2 is FQGNSA in the germline V gene. V was pared by 6 bases and J by 5 bases, with 20 bases between. There are 15 residues in the CDR3. CDR3 sequence reads: CASSPTWTRVDEQYF. Written as DNA, the CDR3 is TGTGCCAGCAGTCCTACCTGGACCAGGGTCGACGAGCAGTACTTC.

V is TRBV18 and J is TRBJ1-1, with D unresolved. With 7 bases removed from V and 0 bases from J, the gap between germline ends came to 6 bases. CDR1 and CDR2 (germline): KGHSH, LQKENI. The CDR3 loop spans 12 amino acids. The CDR3 region has the DNA TGTGCCAGCTGGGTGGTGAACACTGAAGCTTTCTTT. Translation gives CASWVVNTEAFF.

This clone has a handful of counts. The chain links TRBV28 to TRBJ1-6; D not resolved. The CDR3 consists of 15 residues. Germline loops: CDR1 MDHEN, CDR2 SYDVKM. Trimming removed 8 bases at V and 0 bases at J, with 11 bases between. CDR3 loop: CASGIRASYNSPLHF. CDR3 bases: TGTGCCAGCGGGATAAGGGCCTCCTATAATTCACCCCTCCACTTT.

The sample holds one count of this clone. The chain has TRBV7-9 and TRBJ2-7; TRBD2 aligns across 10 bases. Germline V CDR1 and CDR2: SEHNR, FQNEAQ (reference sequence). There are 14 residues in the CDR3. V shed 3 bases and J 4 bases; nucleotides not matched to a gene: 3. The CDR3 loop reads CASSFLAGEYEQYF. CDR3 bases: TGTGCCAGCAGCTTCCTAGCGGGGGAATACGAGCAGTACTTC.

In its sample, this clone was seen once. The chain has TRBV2 and TRBJ1-5; D remains unclear. The CDR3 totals 13 residues. Germline V gene data show CDR1 as SNHLY and CDR2 as FYNNEI. V was trimmed by 2 bases and J by 4 bases, leaving 6 bases between them. In DNA, the CDR3 is TGTGCCAGCAGTGAAAATACAAATCAGCCCCAGCATTTT. Translation gives CASSENTNQPQHF.

The chain employs TRBV5-4 and TRBJ2-1; D is perhaps TRBD2 (6 bases). Between the trimmed V and J ends, which lost 3 bases and 3 bases, there was a span of 13 bases. This CDR3 spans 15 amino acids. Germline V CDR1 and CDR2: SGHNT, YYREEE (reference sequence). CDR3 sequence: CASSSRTTIYNEQFF. In DNA, the CDR3 is TGTGCCAGCAGCTCTCGGACTACTATCTACAATGAGCAGTTCTTC.

This chain links TRBV7-2 with TRBJ2-3, with D possibly being TRBD1 (6 bases). Trimming removed 3 bases from V and 4 bases from J, with 20 bases in between. Germline V lookup: CDR1 SGHTA, CDR2 FQGNSA. This CDR3 spans 17 amino acids. In nucleotides, the CDR3 is TGTGCCAGCAGCTTCCTGGGGGCAGGGACCCCCGCAGATACGCAGTATTTT. Translation gives CASSFLGAGTPADTQYF.

The V and J genes are TRBV7-2 and TRBJ2-3; tentative D call: TRBD1 (5 bases). Germline CDR1 and CDR2: SGHTA and FQGNSA. The V end lost 7 bases, the J end lost 3 bases, and 14 bases lay between the germline ends. The CDR3 totals 14 residues. The CDR3 sequence: CASKAQGGTDTQYF. The CDR3 DNA is TGTGCCAGCAAGGCGCAGGGTGGTACAGATACGCAGTATTTT.

This chain links TRBV7-2 with TRBJ2-7, with 8 bases identical to TRBD2. The CDR3 consists of 14 residues. After removal of 5 bases from V and 7 bases from J, the junction contained 10 bases not matched to a gene. Germline V CDR1 and CDR2: SGHTA, FQGNSA. The CDR3 loop is CASSITGGSKEQYF. CDR3 DNA: TGTGCCAGCAGCATTACGGGGGGGAGCAAAGAGCAGTACTTC.

The gene calls are TRBV14 and TRBJ1-6; 9 nucleotides align to TRBD1. The CDR3 sequence is 17 residues long. With 2 bases clipped from V and 6 bases from J, the junction kept 8 bases outside the gene matches. The germline CDR1 and CDR2 sequences are SGHDN and FVKESK. Here the CDR3 DNA reads TGTGCCAGCAGCCAACCATTGGACAGGGGAAGTAATTCACCCCTCCACTTT. It encodes CASSQPLDRGSNSPLHF.

The chain employs TRBV23-1 and TRBJ2-3; 8 bases agree with TRBD1. TRBV23-1 is an open reading frame whose function is uncertain. Losses at the gene ends were 2 bases for V and 3 bases for J; bases not matched to a gene: 13. The CDR3 length is 18 residues. DNA of the CDR3: TGCGCCAGCAGTCAAGGGACAGGAGCCCTTGATAGTACAGATACGCAGTATTTT. Residues: CASSQGTGALDSTDTQYF.

This clone was picked up one time. CDR3 residues: CASSLRLAGGDEQFF. The CDR3 DNA is TGTGCCAGCAGCCTTCGACTAGCGGGAGGAGATGAGCAGTTCTTC. The V gene is TRBV4-2, the J gene TRBJ2-1, with 13 positions matching TRBD2. J was trimmed by 8 bases and V by 4 bases; bases with no gene match: 5. The germline V gene has CDR1 LGHNA and CDR2 YNFKEQ. The CDR3 has 15 amino acids.

This chain uses TRBV10-3 with TRBJ1-2; D may be TRBD1 (6 bases). In germline, CDR1 is ENHRY, CDR2 SYGVKD. The CDR3 loop spans 18 amino acids. With 6 bases removed from V and 4 bases from J, the gap between germline ends came to 27 bases. The CDR3 coding sequence is TGTGCCATCAGGGATTACCGGGACAAGACCTCATCTCCCTATGGCTACACCTTC. Translating it yields CAIRDYRDKTSSPYGYTF.

In the case of this clone: Other DNA sequences in this specimen translate into the identical CDR3. This chain connects TRBV6-5 to TRBJ1-2; D is ambiguous. Germline V gene data show CDR1 as MNHEY and CDR2 as SVGAGI. V was shortened by 0 bases and J by 4 bases, with 9 bases between the two germline ends. The CDR3 totals 14 residues. CDR3 in amino acids: CASSYSTGTYGYTF. CDR3 in DNA: TGTGCCAGCAGTTACTCGACGGGAACCTATGGCTACACCTTC.

This chain joins TRBV18 and TRBJ2-5; D is perhaps TRBD1 or TRBD2 (5 bases each). The CDR3 covers 15 residues. Per the germline V gene, CDR1 is KGHSH and CDR2 is LQKENI. V shed 1 base and J shed 5 bases, with 14 bases lying between them. The CDR3: CASSPLPEGRETQYF. As DNA, the CDR3 is TGTGCCAGCTCACCACTCCCCGAGGGGCGGGAGACCCAGTACTTC.

The V and J genes are TRBV7-2 and TRBJ2-5; perhaps TRBD2 as D (6 bases). Germline V gene lookup returns CDR1 SGHTA and CDR2 FQGNSA. The CDR3 is made up of 14 amino acids. V lost 2 bases and J lost 3, with 10 bases in between. CDR3 nucleotide sequence: TGTGCCAGCAGCTTATGGGCTAGCGAAGAGACCCAGTACTTC. Residues: CASSLWASEETQYF.

The chain carries TRBV14 and TRBJ1-2, with D possibly TRBD1 on 5 matching bases. This CDR3 is built from 16 residues. With 4 bases removed from V and 4 bases from J, the gap between germline ends came to 19 bases. Germline V lookup: CDR1 SGHDN, CDR2 FVKESK. The CDR3 nucleotides read TGTGCCAGCAGCCCGATATCCCCGGACAAGCCCTATGGCTACACCTTC. Protein: CASSPISPDKPYGYTF.

This chain links TRBV5-1 with TRBJ2-3; the D is unclear. Trimming stripped 5 bases from V and 0 bases from J, with 13 bases between. The CDR3 sequence is 15 residues long. From germline, CDR1 is SGHRS and CDR2 YFSETQ. The CDR3 sequence is CASRDGGLSTDTQYF. The CDR3 nucleotides read TGCGCCAGCAGGGATGGCGGCCTTAGCACAGATACGCAGTATTTT.